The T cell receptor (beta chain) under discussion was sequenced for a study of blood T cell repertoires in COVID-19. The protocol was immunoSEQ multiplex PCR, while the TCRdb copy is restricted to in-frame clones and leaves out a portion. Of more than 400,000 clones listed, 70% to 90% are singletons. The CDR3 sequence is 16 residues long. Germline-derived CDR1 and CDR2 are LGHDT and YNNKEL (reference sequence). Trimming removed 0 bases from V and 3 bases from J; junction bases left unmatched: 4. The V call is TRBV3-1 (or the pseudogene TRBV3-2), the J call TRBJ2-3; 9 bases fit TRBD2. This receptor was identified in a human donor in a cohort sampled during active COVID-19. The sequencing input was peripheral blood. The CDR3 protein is CASSQDRTSDTDTQYF. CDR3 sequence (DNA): TGTGCCAGCAGCCAAGACCGGACTAGCGATACAGATACGCAGTATTTT.